This T cell receptor beta chain was sequenced for a study of high-grade serous ovarian cancer treatment subgroups. Germline V gene data show CDR1 as SGHTA and CDR2 as FQGNSA. The CDR3 is 13 amino acids. V was shortened by 4 bases and J by 1 base, with 5 bases between the two germline ends. The method was immunoSEQ multiplex PCR; TCRdb's version includes in-frame clones alone and lacks a portion of them. This sample has around 37,000 clones; 79% occur once, and the top ten carry about 3%. A single count supports this clone. Tumor samples were taken before definitive surgery or chemotherapy. The clonotype originates from a human donor with high-grade serous ovarian cancer. V is TRBV7-2 and J is TRBJ2-1; D gene uncertain. The sample consisted of tumor tissue. In nucleotides, the CDR3 is TGTGCCAGCAGCTCCCAATCCTACAATGAGCAGTTCTTC. Translated: CASSSQSYNEQFF.